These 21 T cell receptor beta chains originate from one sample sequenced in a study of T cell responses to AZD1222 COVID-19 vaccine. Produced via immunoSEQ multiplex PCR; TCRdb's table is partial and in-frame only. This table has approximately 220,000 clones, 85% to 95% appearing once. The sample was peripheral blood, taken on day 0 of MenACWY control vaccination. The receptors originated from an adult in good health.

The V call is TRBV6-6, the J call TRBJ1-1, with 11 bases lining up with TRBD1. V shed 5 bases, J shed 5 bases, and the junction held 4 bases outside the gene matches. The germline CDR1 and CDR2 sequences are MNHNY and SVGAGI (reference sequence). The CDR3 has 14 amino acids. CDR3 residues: CASSHGQGATEAFF. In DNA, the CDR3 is TGTGCCAGCAGTCACGGACAGGGGGCGACTGAAGCTTTCTTT.

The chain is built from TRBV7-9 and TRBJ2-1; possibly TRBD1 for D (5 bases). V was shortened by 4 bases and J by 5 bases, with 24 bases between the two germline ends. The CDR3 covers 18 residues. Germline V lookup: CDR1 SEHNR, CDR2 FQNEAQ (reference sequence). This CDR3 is CASSSPRVSQGVDNEQFF. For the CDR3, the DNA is TGTGCCAGCAGCTCCCCTCGGGTGTCCCAAGGGGTGGACAATGAGCAGTTCTTC.

The CDR3 DNA sequence: TGCGCCAGCAGCTTGGGGGAGGGCCCCTACGAGCAGTACTTC. It translates to CASSLGEGPYEQYF. The gene calls are TRBV5-1 and TRBJ2-7, with 7 bases lining up with TRBD2. This CDR3 region has 14 residues. CDR1 and CDR2 (germline): SGHRS, YFSETQ. The junction had 2 bases not matched to a gene; V was cut back by 0 bases and J by 2 bases.

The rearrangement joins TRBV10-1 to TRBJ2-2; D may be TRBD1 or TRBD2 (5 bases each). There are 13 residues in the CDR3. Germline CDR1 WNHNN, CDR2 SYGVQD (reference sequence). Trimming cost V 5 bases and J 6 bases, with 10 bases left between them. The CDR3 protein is CASSRGAAGELFF. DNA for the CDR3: TGCGCCAGCAGTAGAGGGGCCGCCGGGGAGCTGTTTTTT.

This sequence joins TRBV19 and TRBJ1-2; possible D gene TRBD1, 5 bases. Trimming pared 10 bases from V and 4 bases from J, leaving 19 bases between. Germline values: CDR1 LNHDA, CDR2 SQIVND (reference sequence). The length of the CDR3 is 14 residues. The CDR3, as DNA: TGTGCCACTAAAAAGGGTGGGGGGAGCTATGGCTACACCTTC. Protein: CATKKGGGSYGYTF.

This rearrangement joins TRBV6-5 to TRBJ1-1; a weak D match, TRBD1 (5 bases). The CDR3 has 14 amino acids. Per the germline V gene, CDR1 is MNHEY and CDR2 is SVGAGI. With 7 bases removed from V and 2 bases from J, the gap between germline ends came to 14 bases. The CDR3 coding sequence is TGTGCCAGCAATCTCTTTCAGGGAAACACTGAAGCTTTCTTT. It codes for CASNLFQGNTEAFF.

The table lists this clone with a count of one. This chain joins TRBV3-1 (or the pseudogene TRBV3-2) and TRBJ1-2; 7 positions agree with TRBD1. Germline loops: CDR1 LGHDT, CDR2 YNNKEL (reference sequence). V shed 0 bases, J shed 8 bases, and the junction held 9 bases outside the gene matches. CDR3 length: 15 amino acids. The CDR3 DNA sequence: TGTGCCAGCAGCCAAGATTTTGACAGGGTGAACGGCTACACCTTC. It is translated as CASSQDFDRVNGYTF.

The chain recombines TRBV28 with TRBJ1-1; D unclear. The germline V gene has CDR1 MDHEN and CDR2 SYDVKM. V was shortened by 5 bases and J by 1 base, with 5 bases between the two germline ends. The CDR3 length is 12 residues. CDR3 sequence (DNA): TGTGCCAGCAGTCCGGCGAACACTGAAGCTTTCTTT. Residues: CASSPANTEAFF.

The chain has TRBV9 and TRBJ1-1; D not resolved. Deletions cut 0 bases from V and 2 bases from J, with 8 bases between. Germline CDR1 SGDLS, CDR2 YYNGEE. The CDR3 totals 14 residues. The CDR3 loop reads CASSVAPANTEAFF. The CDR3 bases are TGTGCCAGCAGCGTAGCTCCGGCTAACACTGAAGCTTTCTTT.

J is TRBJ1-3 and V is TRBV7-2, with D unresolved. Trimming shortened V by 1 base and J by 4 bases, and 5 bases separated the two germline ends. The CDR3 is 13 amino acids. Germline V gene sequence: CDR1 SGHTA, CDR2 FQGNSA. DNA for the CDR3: TGTGCCAGCAGCTTAGGGGTCGGAAACACCATATATTTT. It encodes CASSLGVGNTIYF.

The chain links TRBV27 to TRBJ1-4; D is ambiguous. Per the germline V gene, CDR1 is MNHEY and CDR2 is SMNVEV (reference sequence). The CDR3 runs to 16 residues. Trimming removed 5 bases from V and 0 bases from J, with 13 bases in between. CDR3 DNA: TGTGCCAGCAGTCGACAAGGGATCTCAACTAATGAAAAACTGTTTTTT. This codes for CASSRQGISTNEKLFF.

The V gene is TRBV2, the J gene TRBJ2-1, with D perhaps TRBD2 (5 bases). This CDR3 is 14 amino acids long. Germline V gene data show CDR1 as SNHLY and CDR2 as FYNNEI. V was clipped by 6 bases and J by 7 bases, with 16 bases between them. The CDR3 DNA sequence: TGTGCCAGCAGGGAGGCGATTCCGGCTAATGAGCAGTTCTTC. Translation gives CASREAIPANEQFF.

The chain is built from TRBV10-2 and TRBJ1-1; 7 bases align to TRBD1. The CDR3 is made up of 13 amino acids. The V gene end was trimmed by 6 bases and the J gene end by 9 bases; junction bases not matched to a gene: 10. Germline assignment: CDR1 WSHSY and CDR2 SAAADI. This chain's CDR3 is CASRDPTGQKAFF. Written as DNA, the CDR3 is TGCGCCAGCAGGGATCCTACGGGACAGAAAGCTTTCTTT.

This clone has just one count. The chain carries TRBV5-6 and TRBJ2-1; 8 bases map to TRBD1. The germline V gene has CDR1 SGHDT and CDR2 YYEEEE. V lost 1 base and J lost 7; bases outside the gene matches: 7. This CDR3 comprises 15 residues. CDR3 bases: TGTGCCAGCAGCTTGCCCCAGGGGGCGAGGAATGAGCAGTTCTTC. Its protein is CASSLPQGARNEQFF.

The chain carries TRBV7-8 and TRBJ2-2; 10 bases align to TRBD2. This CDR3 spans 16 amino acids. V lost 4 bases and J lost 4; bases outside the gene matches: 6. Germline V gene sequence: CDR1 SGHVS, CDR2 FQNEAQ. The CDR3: CASSSPSGGLTGELFF. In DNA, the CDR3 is TGTGCCAGCAGCTCTCCTAGCGGGGGCCTCACCGGGGAGCTGTTTTTT. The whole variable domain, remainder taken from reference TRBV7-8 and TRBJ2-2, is GAGVSQSPRYKVAKRGQDVALRCDPISGHVSLFWYQQALGQGPEFLTYFQNEAQLDKSGLPSDRFFAERPEGSVSTLKIQRTQQEDSAVYLCASSSPSGGLTGELFFGEGSRLTVL.

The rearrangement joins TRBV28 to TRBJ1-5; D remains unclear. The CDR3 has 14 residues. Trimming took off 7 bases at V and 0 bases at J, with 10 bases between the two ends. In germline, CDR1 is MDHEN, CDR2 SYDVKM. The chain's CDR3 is CASTTDYSNQPQHF. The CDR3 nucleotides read TGTGCCAGCACTACAGACTATAGCAATCAGCCCCAGCATTTT.

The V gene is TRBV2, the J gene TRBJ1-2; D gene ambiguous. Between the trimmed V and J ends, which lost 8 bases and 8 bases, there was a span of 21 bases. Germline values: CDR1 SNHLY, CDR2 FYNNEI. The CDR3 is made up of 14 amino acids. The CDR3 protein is CASSPAGLPGGYTF. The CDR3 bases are TGTGCCAGCTCCCCCGCCGGACTGCCCGGAGGCTACACCTTC. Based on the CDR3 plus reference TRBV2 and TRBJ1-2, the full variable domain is EPEVTQTPSHQVTQMGQEVILRCVPISNHLYFYWYRQILGQKVEFLVSFYNNEISEKSEIFDDQFSVERPDGSNFTLKIRSTKLEDSAMYFCASSPAGLPGGYTFGSGTRLTVV.

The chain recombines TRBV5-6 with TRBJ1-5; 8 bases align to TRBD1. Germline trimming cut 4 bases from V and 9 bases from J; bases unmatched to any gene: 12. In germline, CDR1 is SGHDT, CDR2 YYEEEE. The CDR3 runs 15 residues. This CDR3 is CASSNGQGPQWPQHF. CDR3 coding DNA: TGTGCCAGCAGCAATGGACAGGGCCCGCAGTGGCCCCAGCATTTT.

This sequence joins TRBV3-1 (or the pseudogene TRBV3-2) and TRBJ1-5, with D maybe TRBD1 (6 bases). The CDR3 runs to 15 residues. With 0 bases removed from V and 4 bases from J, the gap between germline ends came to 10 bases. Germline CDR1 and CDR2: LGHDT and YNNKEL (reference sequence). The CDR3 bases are TGTGCCAGCAGCCAAGAACAGGGCCTGAATCAGCCCCAGCATTTT. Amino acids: CASSQEQGLNQPQHF.

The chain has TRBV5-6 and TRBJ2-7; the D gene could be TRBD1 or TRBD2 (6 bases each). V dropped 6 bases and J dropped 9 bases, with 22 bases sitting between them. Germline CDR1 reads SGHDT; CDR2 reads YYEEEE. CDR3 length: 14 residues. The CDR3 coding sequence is TGTGCCAGCATCCCTTCCCGGGGGCCTTTTGTGCAGTACTTC. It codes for CASIPSRGPFVQYF.

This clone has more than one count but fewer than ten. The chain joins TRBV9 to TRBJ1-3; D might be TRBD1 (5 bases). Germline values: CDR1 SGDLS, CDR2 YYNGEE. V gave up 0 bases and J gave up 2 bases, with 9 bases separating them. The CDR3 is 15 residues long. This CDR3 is CASSVDGGAGNTIYF. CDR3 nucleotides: TGTGCCAGCAGCGTAGATGGGGGTGCTGGAAACACCATATATTTT.